Sequencing of this TCR beta chain was carried out in a study of cytomegalovirus exposure and HLA in healthy donors (dated by TCRdb to about 2017). With respect to the entire study: In an earlier analysis of some 550 of the donors, 250 to 300 Gb of sequence data and 100 million or so unique TCR beta sequences from about 180 million T cells were reported. Around 300 gigabases of sequencing data and approximately 85 million unique TCR sequences were included in an early release covering around 600 HLA-typed donors. Among the roughly 400 genotyped donors, approximately 77% belonged to the genetic ancestry cluster associated with self-reported Caucasian donors. The aim of the study was to test whether cataloging public T cell receptors could identify signatures of past pathogen exposure. The study used immunosequencing to profile the T cell repertoires of several hundred subjects and linked those repertoires to cytomegalovirus serostatus. In addition to the first cohort of hundreds of subjects, a separate validation cohort of approximately 110 different subjects was used. High-throughput TCR immunosequencing, statistical association of individual TCRs with disease status, and machine learning were combined to predict cytomegalovirus infection status. To study patterns of TCR occurrence, a later analysis re-analyzed previously published TCR beta repertoires from 666 donors and added high-resolution HLA genotyping. The later analysis used no new phenotypic data to find candidate immune exposures, relying instead on TCR beta sequences and their occurrence across donors. An earlier analysis of approximately 580 of the donors used high-throughput TCR beta sequencing to judge whether each TCR beta V gene segment behaved as functional or pseudogenic. Donor age, sex, ethnicity and CMV serostatus were compiled together with the repertoire data. A later genetic analysis used genome-wide SNP genotypes for 398 of the 666 donors, treating that subset as a discovery cohort. Every repertoire in the discovery cohort had been generated on one and the same sequencing platform. Class I and class II HLA loci were covered by the typing at four-digit resolution. Typing coverage differed by locus: A, B, C, DRB1 and DQB1 were typed in roughly 620-630 donors, DQA1 in approximately 520, DPA1 in 600 to 610, and DPB1 in just under 480. Roughly five DR-DQ haplotypes were handled as single units for association and clustering, since linkage in the cohort was strong. On average, roughly 200,000 unique TCR beta nucleotide sequences were sequenced per donor among several hundred genotyped donors of the cohort, with about 17% of those sequences being non-productive.

For this chain, trimming is 3 bases at the V end and 13 bases at the J end, and the number of junction bases without a gene match is 11. Reading the germline V gene gives CDR1 LGHNA and CDR2 YNFKEQ. The CDR3 runs 15 residues from the cysteine to the phenylalanine. The entry retains the CDR3 DNA only, 45 bases that are in frame from base 1. Library preparation employed the immunoSEQ multiplex PCR assay. A mixture of 60 forward primers for TCR Vbeta segments and 13 reverse primers for TCR Jbeta segments was used in the multiplex PCR. A multiplex PCR assay on genomic DNA amplified the CDR3 region of rearranged TCR beta genes. The amplified TCR beta libraries were sequenced on the Illumina HiSeq System as 87-base-pair reads. Per the original workflow: A later analysis tallied around 82 million unique TCR beta chains across the 650 to 750 repertoires, and around 12 million of those chains were shared by two or more donors. A nearest-neighbor algorithm error-corrected the raw reads and collapsed the reads into unique sequences, merging closely related sequences to remove PCR and sequencing errors. To assign V, D and J gene segments, CDR3 sequences were aligned to IMGT reference sequences. For a sequence to be retained, at least a six-nucleotide match to both a V gene segment and a J gene segment was required. A rearrangement was called productive if the CDR3 had no stop codons and remained in frame with V and J, and every other rearrangement was called non-productive. CDR3 was defined according to IMGT convention as the region running from the second conserved V-encoded cysteine to the conserved J-encoded phenylalanine. Sequences without an unambiguous match to a single V gene segment were excluded from the earlier analysis of 500 to 700 of the donors. In an earlier analysis of 500 to 750 of the donors, V segments were called functional above 56.7% productive rearrangements and were called segregating when the between-donor standard deviation exceeded 5%. A statistical classification framework was built to diagnose cytomegalovirus status from the catalog of TCR beta chain sequences. In a later analysis, V and J genes were assigned by comparing TCR nucleotide sequences against IMGT/GENE-DB human TR gene sequences. The TCRdist pipeline was used in a later analysis to assign CDR3 sequences and most-parsimonious VDJ recombination scenarios. A later analysis defined each TCR beta chain by its CDR3 amino acid sequence plus V-gene family, and excluded reads lacking a unique V-gene family. As a way to deal with suspected cross-contamination and a sequencing artifact, a later analysis dropped 450 to 600 nucleotide sequences that were highly shared and had low generation probability. For each public chain, a later analysis derived a clonal expansion index from normalized ranks of inferred template counts within each repertoire. In a later analysis, generation probabilities were computed using a VDJ recombination model fitted to out-of-frame rearrangements, and the results were checked against IGoR. Hypergeometric tests were used in a later analysis to score TCR-TCR, TCR-HLA and TCR-CMV co-occurrence, with a repertoire-size bias correction applied to the TCR pairs. A later analysis estimated false discovery rates by permuting HLA or CMV assignments 20 times. In a later analysis, co-occurring TCRs were grouped using DBSCAN, and TCRdist sequence similarity was added for clustering within HLA-allele-positive subsets. Repertoires with fewer than 30,000 or more than 120,000 public chains, plus five repertoires with anomalous nucleotide sharing, were excluded from co-occurrence clustering. What TCRdb holds here is the immuneACCESS table cut down to in-frame rearrangements. Part of the clones is not present; checked against another copy, under half of the missing clones reflect an unresolved V gene, and the others are unexplained. V and J calls and clone size come straight from that table; D and trimming were deduced from the DNA. The sample yields approximately 100,000 clones; roughly three quarters were counted once. 4.1% of the sample belongs to the ten largest clones.

The cohort comprised 550 to 700 healthy bone marrow donors. At the time of sampling, every cohort member was nominally healthy, though immune exposures that went unrecorded were likely present. The donor was CMV seropositive and was included in the group of approximately 310 seropositive cohort members. A peripheral blood sample was collected from each donor, and TCR beta sequencing was performed on peripheral blood mononuclear cells. Genomic DNA extraction from the blood cell samples was performed with the Qiagen DNeasy Blood Extraction Kit. On the study overall, not on this receptor specifically: In a later analysis, TCR association rates were found to vary across HLA loci, with the most associated TCRs seen for DRB1 alleles and the fewest for HLA-C alleles. In a later genetic analysis, fewer N-insertions in productive TCRs were reported among donors in an Asian-associated ancestry cluster than the approximately 670-donor mean. The earlier analysis of about 600 of the donors excluded around 17 rarely observed V segments, including chromosome 9 orphons, because counts were too low. Assigning TCR associations to individual alleles was difficult when HLA alleles, especially DR and DQ, strongly co-occurred. A later analysis found that most CMV-associated TCR beta chains appeared HLA-restricted, with HLA associations seemingly driven largely by CMV exposure. The authors suggested that the approach could potentially be generalized to other disease states and immunological phenotypes. Most TCR sequences were observed very rarely across donors, whereas some public TCRs were present in many individuals. In vitro tests confirmed that a few of the cytomegalovirus-associated TCR beta chains recognize cytomegalovirus antigens. Roughly uniform sequencing depth across donors was assumed in presence/absence analyses, although this assumption may not hold. At a false discovery rate of 0.05, a later analysis linked 16,951 TCR beta sequences to specific HLA alleles. In the study, 150 to 200 TCR beta chains were listed as associated with cytomegalovirus. Because HLA typing was missing for some donors at each locus, association tests included only the typed subset. Several of the top co-occurrence clusters appeared to be linked to parvovirus B19, influenza, CMV and Epstein-Barr virus, according to a later analysis. Cytomegalovirus status was reported to be diagnosed by the classifier with high specificity and sensitivity in both the original and validation cohorts. A further reported finding was that TCR beta sequences accurately predicted the HLA-A and HLA-B alleles for most subjects in the first cohort. Correlated functional status among segregating V segments might reflect linkage disequilibrium, but an unknown experimental factor could not be ruled out. A cluster of highly shared sequence variants was judged likely to represent a technical artifact of the sequencing pipeline. For the cohort, immune exposure information was limited to CMV serostatus. Some IMGT-functional V segments, including TRBV6-2 and TRBV6-3, could not be distinguished by the 87-base-pair reads and were therefore excluded. In this cohort, only TCR beta chains were sequenced, and detectable features were limited by the absence of alpha or paired-chain data. In an earlier analysis of roughly 560 of the donors, most TCR beta V segments were observed in productive rearrangements about 87% or about 30% of the time, broadly matching IMGT annotations. A later analysis found that HLA-associated TCR beta chains were more clonally expanded and had lower generation probabilities than equally common non-associated chains. An association between a missense DCLRE1C variant and V-gene and J-gene trimming of TCR beta chains was found in a later genetic analysis and replicated in an independent cohort.

Comments on this clone: Its recognized antigen is unknown. There are no base qualities to consult, and no much larger clone falls within one base.

The TCR was taken from a female donor in good health and CMV-seropositive. The material sequenced was PBMCs. The chain employs TRBV4-2 and TRBJ2-1, and 11 junctional nucleotides match TRBD2. The base sequence is TGTGCCAGCAGCCAGGACGGGACTAGCGGAGAAGATCAGTTCTTC. Translated, it reads CASSQDGTSGEDQFF.